This T cell receptor beta chain came from a study of blood T cell repertoires in COVID-19. For the study at large: Acute and convalescent COVID-19 specimens originated in the United States, Italy and Spain. T cells, B-cell-depleted T cells, or PBMCs supplied cDNA or gDNA.

Profiling relied on immunoSEQ multiplex PCR, and the TCRdb table lists in-frame clones only, not all of them. The profile shows just over 95,000 clones, about four fifths of them singletons. Germline lookup yields CDR1 SGHVS and CDR2 FNYEAQ. V lost 5 bases to trimming and J lost 8 bases; unmatched junction nucleotides: 11. This CDR3 contains 15 residues. This clonotype was obtained from a man at least 80 years old with acute or convalescent COVID-19. Sequencing was done on a sample of peripheral blood. J is TRBJ1-4 and V is TRBV7-6; 7 bases agree with TRBD1. DNA for the CDR3: TGTGCCAGCAGCCCGCCAGGGGGGCCTGGGGAAAAACTGTTTTTT. Protein sequence: CASSPPGGPGEKLFF.